Below, one T cell receptor (beta chain) is given with its context. The data are from a study of shared T cell receptors in the human thymus. CDR1 is MGHRA, CDR2 YSYEKL, per germline. The CDR3 runs 14 residues. V gave up 1 base and J gave up 6 bases, with 13 bases separating them. The data were produced by immunoSEQ multiplex PCR, yet TCRdb's version contains in-frame clones alone and is incomplete. The table includes fewer than 700,000 clones, around nine tenths detected once. This sample also belongs to another study, concerning human thymus T cells. According to that study: V and J genes seemed to be used with bias in thymic and blood repertoires. Related reports documented highly overlapping thymic repertoires among unrelated individuals.

Input material: thymocytes. The TCR originated in a boy less than two years old with a congenital heart defect. The genes are TRBV4-1 and TRBJ2-7, with D hard to call. CDR3 region: CASSQVQDLGEQYF. The CDR3 region has the DNA TGCGCCAGCAGCCAAGTTCAGGATCTGGGCGAGCAGTACTTC.